These T cell receptor beta chains were read from a single sample in a study of CD4 T cell repertoires in COVID-19. Only in-frame clones appear in the TCRdb table, and some are missing; sequencing was by immunoSEQ multiplex PCR. The profile covers tens of thousands of clones, with 83% appearing a single time and about 0.61% taken by the ten largest. Here the sequenced sample was CD4+ T cells from peripheral blood, taken after recovery from COVID-19. These receptors all stem from a human donor who had COVID-19. Each CDR3 is given with its conserved first and last residue. D genes are given only for firm matches. Some rows have no size entry. The others give once, few or many, or a class for an expanded clone.

cdr3_length | clone_size | j_call | d_call | v_call | cdr3_aa
15 | NA | TRBJ2-7 | NA | TRBV29-1 | CSVPPRGTEGCEQYF
16 | NA | TRBJ2-3 | NA | TRBV5-1 | CASSLAGPSGTDTQYF
15 | few | TRBJ2-3 | TRBD2 | TRBV7-2 | CASSLGGTTTDTQYF
15 | NA | TRBJ1-6 | NA | TRBV7-9 | CASRLPGTANSPLHF
12 | NA | TRBJ2-1 | NA | TRBV12-3/TRBV12-4 | CASSLWDNEQFF
15 | NA | TRBJ2-7 | TRBD2 | TRBV5-5 | CASSPGLAVSYEQYF
15 | NA | TRBJ2-5 | TRBD1 | TRBV5-1 | CASSLGRTGRETQYF
15 | few | TRBJ2-2 | NA | TRBV2 | CASSLGVQDTGELFF
15 | NA | TRBJ2-5 | TRBD2 | TRBV5-1 | CASSPGLAGGETQYF
17 | NA | TRBJ2-5 | TRBD2 | TRBV4-1 | CAKPGTSGAPIQETQYF
13 | NA | TRBJ2-7 | TRBD1 | TRBV7-8 | CASSPGQAPRQYF
14 | NA | TRBJ1-1 | NA | TRBV6-5 | CASSWTESNTEAFF
17 | once | TRBJ2-5 | NA | TRBV5-1 | CASGPFKGRGAGETQYF
16 | NA | TRBJ2-3 | TRBD2 | TRBV24-1 | CATSRGLAGVSNTQYF
13 | once | TRBJ1-1 | NA | TRBV7-8 | CASSLDTQLSAFF
14 | NA | TRBJ1-4 | NA | TRBV10-2 | CASSGWGGDEKLFF
16 | NA | TRBJ2-7 | TRBD1 | TRBV5-1 | CASSPTPDRGNFEQYF
13 | NA | TRBJ2-2 | NA | TRBV18 | CASSRGNTGELFF
16 | NA | TRBJ2-3 | TRBD1 | TRBV5-4 | CASSSPGQQLIDTQYF
15 | NA | TRBJ2-7 | TRBD1 | TRBV7-9 | CASSPRDRVSYEQYF
13 | NA | TRBJ2-5 | TRBD1 | TRBV5-1 | CASRRTGDAGLNF
14 | few | TRBJ1-3 | TRBD1 | TRBV10-3 | CAMGQGASGNTIYF
17 | NA | TRBJ2-2 | TRBD2 | TRBV3-1/TRBV3-2 | CASSQVMGAGDTGELFF
14 | few | TRBJ1-5 | NA | TRBV4-1 | CASSPGDSNQPQHF
14 | few | TRBJ1-1 | TRBD1 | TRBV12-5 | CASRSGTGYTEAFF
14 | NA | TRBJ1-3 | NA | TRBV6-1 | CASAPYGSGNTIYF
16 | NA | TRBJ2-5 | NA | TRBV2 | CASSENRLLGEETQYF
13 | once | TRBJ1-5 | TRBD1 | TRBV7-9 | CASSTGGTQPQHF
15 | NA | TRBJ1-6 | TRBD1 | TRBV7-8 | CASSGQGARNSPLHF
15 | once | TRBJ1-5 | TRBD1 | TRBV18 | CASSPGQRSNQPQHF
15 | NA | TRBJ2-3 | TRBD1 | TRBV5-1 | CASRDRALSTDTQYF
15 | NA | TRBJ2-3 | TRBD2 | TRBV28 | CASSLGSGVTDTQYF
17 | NA | TRBJ2-3 | TRBD2 | TRBV7-2 | CASSLNPSGGRTDTQYF
14 | NA | TRBJ2-2 | NA | TRBV13 | CASSLGLNTGELFF
14 | NA | TRBJ1-2 | NA | TRBV6-6 | CATTGERTLYGYTF
19 | NA | TRBJ2-6 | TRBD1 | TRBV19 | CASSRPGQFIPRGANVLTF
18 | NA | TRBJ2-1 | TRBD2 | TRBV5-4 | CASSLDGRGGTSYNEQFF
14 | NA | TRBJ1-2 | NA | TRBV6-5 | CASSYGTVGYGYTF
16 | NA | TRBJ1-6 | NA | TRBV21-1 | CASSKALVLGNSPLHF
13 | NA | TRBJ2-5 | NA | TRBV5-8 | CAEKEGSTETQYF
20 | NA | TRBJ2-4 | NA | TRBV15 | CATSPGGQGNGVGAKNIQYF
16 | once | TRBJ2-6 | NA | TRBV5-1 | CASSLAGISGANVLTF
16 | few | TRBJ2-5 | NA | TRBV28 | CASSLLGTGVQETQYF
17 | NA | TRBJ1-1 | NA | TRBV4-1 | CASSQARSGSMNTEAFF
17 | NA | TRBJ1-2 | NA | TRBV30 | CAWSVSRAGASLGGYTF
17 | NA | TRBJ2-7 | TRBD2 | TRBV3-1/TRBV3-2 | CASTPGTSAAPPYEQYF
15 | NA | TRBJ1-5 | TRBD1 | TRBV6-5 | CASSIRPGGNQPQHF
13 | NA | TRBJ2-7 | TRBD1 | TRBV11-3 | CASSSLTGTEQYF
16 | NA | TRBJ2-3 | NA | TRBV7-3 | CASSLGVSGDTDTQYF
15 | once | TRBJ2-2 | TRBD2 | TRBV11-2 | CASIGLAGVSGELFF